Listed below are T cell receptor beta chains from one sample, sequenced in a study of blood T cell repertoires in COVID-19. Data came from immunoSEQ multiplex PCR; TCRdb stores just in-frame clones and leaves some out. The sample comprises about 270,000 clones, about 86% of which are singletons, and 10% to 15% rests with the top ten. The sequenced sample consisted of peripheral blood. These receptor sequences come from a young woman with COVID-19, enrolled during active disease. The CDR3 runs from the conserved cysteine through the conserved F or W. D genes are given only for firm matches. Clone sizes are given selectively: once, few, many, or a class where the clone is expanded.

v_gene	j_gene	len	d_gene	abundance	CDR3aa	CDR3nt
TRBV29-1	TRBJ2-1	12	TRBD1	.	CSAVPGGHEQFF	TGCAGCGCCGTTCCAGGGGGCCATGAGCAGTTCTTC
TRBV2	TRBJ1-4	12	.	.	CASTQDNEKLFF	TGTGCCAGCACTCAGGATAATGAAAAACTGTTTTTT
TRBV9	TRBJ2-1	14	TRBD2	.	CASRLAGASDEQFF	TGTGCCAGCCGACTAGCGGGGGCCTCGGACGAGCAGTTCTTC
TRBV4-1	TRBJ2-7	16	TRBD1	.	CASSSPGTGRSYEQYF	TGCGCCAGCAGCTCCCCCGGGACAGGGCGCTCCTACGAGCAGTACTTC
TRBV19	TRBJ1-1	11	.	.	CATGGNTEAFF	TGTGCCACGGGGGGGAACACTGAAGCTTTCTTT
TRBV7-6	TRBJ2-5	17	.	.	CASSLANSGYGQETQYF	TGTGCCAGCAGCTTAGCGAATAGCGGATATGGCCAAGAGACCCAGTACTTC
TRBV25-1	TRBJ2-1	13	.	once	CASSAQAHNEQFF	TGTGCCAGCAGTGCCCAAGCCCACAATGAGCAGTTCTTC
TRBV5-4	TRBJ1-2	13	.	.	CASSLNQVYGYTF	TGTGCCAGCAGCTTAAATCAGGTCTATGGCTACACCTTC
TRBV15	TRBJ2-3	14	.	.	CATSRAQGRDTQYF	TGTGCCACCAGCAGGGCCCAAGGGAGGGATACGCAGTATTTT
TRBV10-3	TRBJ2-5	15	TRBD2	.	CAISEASGGQETQYF	TGTGCCATCAGTGAGGCTAGCGGGGGACAAGAGACCCAGTACTTC
TRBV24-1	TRBJ1-5	15	TRBD1	.	CATSGSGTGEQPQHF	TGTGCCACCAGTGGATCCGGGACAGGGGAACAGCCCCAGCATTTT
TRBV4-1	TRBJ1-1	16	.	.	CASSQDLLDRDTEAFF	TGCGCCAGCAGCCAAGATCTGCTGGACAGAGACACTGAAGCTTTCTTT
TRBV11-2	TRBJ2-7	12	.	.	CASSSDFNEQYF	TGTGCCAGCAGCTCAGACTTTAACGAGCAGTACTTC
TRBV6-6	TRBJ1-5	16	.	.	CASSPSRRGGNQPQHF	TGTGCCAGCAGTCCCTCCCGTAGGGGTGGCAATCAGCCCCAGCATTTT
TRBV6-6	TRBJ2-2	12	.	.	CASSPPVGELFF	TGTGCCAGCAGTCCCCCCGTGGGGGAGCTGTTTTTT
TRBV24-1	TRBJ1-5	14	.	.	CATSDLGVSGSQHF	TGTGCCACCAGTGATTTGGGGGTGTCGGGATCCCAGCATTTT
TRBV14	TRBJ1-2	13	.	.	CASRESGSYGYTF	TGTGCCAGCAGGGAGTCCGGGAGCTATGGCTACACCTTC
TRBV28	TRBJ1-2	16	.	.	CASSPPRLRLNYGYTF	TGTGCCAGCAGTCCACCCCGACTGAGGCTAAACTATGGCTACACCTTC
TRBV14	TRBJ1-5	16	.	.	CASSQGSGRGNQPQHF	TGTGCCAGCAGCCAAGGGTCAGGGAGGGGCAATCAGCCCCAGCATTTT
TRBV13	TRBJ2-3	16	TRBD2	.	CASSTRLAGASDTQYF	TGTGCCAGCAGCACAAGACTAGCGGGGGCGTCAGATACGCAGTATTTT
TRBV5-1	TRBJ2-1	15	TRBD2	.	CASSLVAGGYNEQFF	TGCGCCAGCAGCTTGGTAGCGGGGGGTTACAATGAGCAGTTCTTC
TRBV5-4	TRBJ1-2	16	.	.	CASSLPQQTIYYGYTF	TGTGCCAGCAGCTTGCCACAACAGACGATTTACTATGGCTACACCTTC
TRBV7-6	TRBJ1-3	15	.	once	CASSLVEGAGNTIYF	TGTGCCAGCAGCTTAGTCGAAGGAGCTGGAAACACCATATATTTT
TRBV9	TRBJ2-1	17	TRBD2	.	CASGQPGGGHSYNEQFF	TGTGCCAGCGGCCAGCCTGGCGGGGGTCACTCCTACAATGAGCAGTTCTTC
TRBV21-1	TRBJ2-1	13	.	.	CASRAQSAREQFF	TGTGCCAGCAGGGCACAGTCGGCGCGTGAGCAGTTCTTC
TRBV5-1	TRBJ2-1	17	TRBD1	.	CASSLKRQGTRYNEQFF	TGCGCCAGCAGCTTGAAAAGACAGGGGACGAGGTACAATGAGCAGTTCTTC
TRBV6-5	TRBJ1-2	14	TRBD1	.	CASSGGRKPRGYTF	TGTGCCAGCTCAGGGGGTAGGAAACCACGGGGCTACACCTTC
TRBV10-1	TRBJ2-3	15	.	once	CASSRDSPGRDTQYF	TGCGCCAGCAGCCGGGACTCCCCCGGGCGAGATACGCAGTATTTT
TRBV6-5	TRBJ2-7	15	TRBD2	few	CASGTGTSAYYEQYF	TGTGCCAGCGGAACCGGGACTAGCGCTTATTACGAGCAGTACTTC
TRBV5-1	TRBJ1-2	15	TRBD1	.	CASSLNRGREWSYTF	TGCGCCAGCAGCCTTAACAGGGGGCGGGAGTGGAGCTACACCTTC
TRBV19	TRBJ2-3	15	.	.	CASSNSGESTDTQYF	TGTGCCAGTAGCAACTCAGGGGAGAGCACAGATACGCAGTATTTT
TRBV5-4	TRBJ2-3	19	TRBD2	.	CASSQSPGLAGGLSDTQYF	TGTGCCAGCAGCCAGAGCCCGGGACTAGCGGGGGGGCTCTCAGATACGCAGTATTTT
TRBV20-1	TRBJ1-2	15	.	few	CSASGGVAEVLRYTF	TGCAGTGCTAGTGGTGGGGTGGCGGAGGTTCTGCGCTACACCTTC
TRBV19	TRBJ2-3	14	.	.	CASSYPRRADTQYF	TGTGCCAGTTCTTACCCCCGAAGAGCAGATACGCAGTATTTT
TRBV30	TRBJ2-7	11	.	.	CAWSRGYEQYF	TGTGCCTGGAGCAGGGGTTACGAGCAGTACTTC
TRBV11-2	TRBJ2-7	14	.	.	CASSGSGADYEQYF	TGTGCCAGCAGCGGCTCTGGGGCAGACTACGAGCAGTACTTC
TRBV7-2	TRBJ2-5	14	TRBD1	.	CASSSNRGRETQYF	TGTGCCAGCAGCTCAAACAGGGGCAGAGAGACCCAGTACTTC
TRBV6-2/TRBV6-3	TRBJ1-6	14	.	.	CASSFSSYNSPLHF	TGTGCCAGCAGCTTCTCCTCCTATAATTCACCCCTCCACTTT
TRBV28	TRBJ1-3	11	.	.	CASRLENTIYF	TGTGCCAGCAGACTAGAAAACACCATATATTTT
TRBV5-1	TRBJ2-2	17	.	few	CASSPSWIGPNTGELFF	TGCGCCAGCAGCCCCAGTTGGATTGGGCCGAACACCGGGGAGCTGTTTTTT